Below are 32 T cell receptor beta chains sequenced from a single sample in a study of prognosis after radiotherapy for stage I lung cancer. The TCR beta CDR3 region was amplified from genomic DNA, with two rounds of multiplex PCR being used for the amplification. The first round of PCR was done with primers that matched each TRBV and TRBJ gene. TCRdb independently ran MiXCR on the multiplex PCR reads; one entry per CDR3 protein. Of about 51,000 distinct CDR3 sequences listed, under 45% were seen once; the top ten hold about 8.3%. Sequencing was performed on PBMCs, taken before or after stereotactic body radiation therapy (not recorded which). These receptors were taken from a donor of 50 years or more with non-small cell lung cancer.

Note on this clonotype: A read error is the likely source, as a far larger clone sits one nucleotide away. The CDR3 loop reads CASSFPVGPGNEQFF. The CDR3 region has the DNA TGTGCCAGCAGTTTTCCGGTAGGGCCGGGGAATGAGCAGTTCTTC. J is TRBJ2-5 and V is TRBV11-2; the D gene is possibly TRBD2 (5 bases). The J call may be faulty, since TRBJ2-1 better matches the DNA end. The CDR3 has 15 residues. Germline V CDR1 and CDR2: SGHAT, FQNNGV.

This clonotype was observed at least ten times. This rearrangement joins TRBV6-1 to TRBJ2-5; unclear D gene. The V and J ends lost 6 bases and 5 bases respectively, with 10 bases between them. The CDR3 has 12 amino acids. Looked up from germline, CDR1 is MNHNS and CDR2 is SASEGT. The CDR3 is CASSPEEETQYF. DNA for the CDR3: TGTGCCAGCAGCCCCGAGGAGGAGACCCAGTACTTC.

This clonotype showed up many times. This sequence joins TRBV5-4 and TRBJ1-2; TRBD1 agrees at 9 bases. Losses at the gene ends were 4 bases for V and 1 base for J; bases not matched to a gene: 11. The length of the CDR3 is 17 residues. Germline V lookup: CDR1 SGHNT, CDR2 YYREEE (reference sequence). CDR3 DNA: TGTGCCAGCAGCGCCGGACAGGGGACCGGGAATAACTATGGCTACACCTTC. This sequence encodes CASSAGQGTGNNYGYTF. Supplemented by reference TRBV5-4 and TRBJ1-2, the full variable domain reads ETGVTQSPTHLIKTRGQQVTLRCSSQSGHNTVSWYQQALGQGPQFIFQYYREEENGRGNFPPRFSGLQFPNYSSELNVNALELDDSALYLCASSAGQGTGNNYGYTFGSGTRLTVV.

The table lists this clonotype with many counts. The chain combines TRBV7-2 with TRBJ2-7; D is ambiguous. The CDR3 totals 15 residues. Trimming pared 0 bases from V and 3 bases from J, leaving 12 bases between. The germline gives CDR1 SGHTA, CDR2 FQGNSA. The CDR3 here is CASSLAPTNSYEQYF. The CDR3 nucleotides read TGTGCCAGCAGCTTAGCCCCCACCAACAGCTACGAGCAGTACTTC.

This chain uses TRBV11-2 with TRBJ1-5, with no clear D. CDR1 is SGHAT, CDR2 FQNNGV, per germline. The CDR3 is made up of 14 amino acids. V dropped 1 base and J dropped 4 bases, with 8 bases sitting between them. CDR3 in amino acids: CASSLATVNQPQHF. The CDR3 DNA reads TGTGCCAGCAGCTTAGCAACCGTGAATCAGCCCCAGCATTTT.

V is TRBV19 and J is TRBJ1-2; no reliable D call. The CDR3 totals 12 residues. Germline V CDR1 and CDR2: LNHDA, SQIVND (reference sequence). V was clipped by 7 bases and J by 3 bases, with 9 bases between them. The CDR3 coding sequence is TGTGCCAGTACCCCCGGTCACTATGGCTACACCTTC. It is translated as CASTPGHYGYTF.

This clonotype was detected only a few times. V is TRBV15 and J is TRBJ1-5; 9 nucleotides match TRBD1. Germline lookup yields CDR1 LNHNV and CDR2 YYDKDF (reference sequence). This CDR3 region has 15 residues. V trimming: 5 bases; J trimming: 5 bases; junction bases outside the gene matches: 7. CDR3 residues: CATSSTGGIDQPQHF. The CDR3 DNA follows: TGTGCCACCAGCTCGACAGGGGGTATCGATCAGCCCCAGCATTTT.

This clonotype was seen only once. A much larger clone lies one base from this, so it may be a read error. The genes are TRBV3-1 and TRBJ2-1, with 9 bases that match TRBD1. The germline V gene encodes CDR1 LGHDT and CDR2 YNNKEL (reference sequence). The CDR3 has 13 amino acids. The CDR3 nucleotides read TGTGCCAACAGCCGGACAGGGGTGCGTGAGCAGTTCTTC. Amino acids: CANSRTGVREQFF.

Notes on this clonotype: A much bigger clone sits one base away, suggesting this may be a read error. The CDR3 DNA sequence: TGCAGCGTTCTAGCGCGAGGTCTCTCCGGGGAGCTGTTTTTT. Its translation: CSVLARGLSGELFF. The chain is built from TRBV29-1 and TRBJ2-2, with D perhaps TRBD2 (6 bases). With 5 bases removed from V and 6 bases from J, the gap between germline ends came to 16 bases. The germline CDR1 and CDR2 sequences are SQVTM and ANQGSEA. This CDR3 is 14 amino acids long.

Ten or more counts support this clonotype. The chain links TRBV27 to TRBJ2-5; TRBD2 matches 10 bases. The CDR3 is 15 amino acids. Trimming took 6 bases from V and 7 from J; bases not matched to a gene: 11. CDR1 and CDR2 from the germline V gene are MNHEY and SMNVEV (reference sequence). CDR3 sequence: CASSISGRAPGTQYF. The CDR3 DNA reads TGTGCCAGCAGCATAAGCGGGAGGGCCCCCGGGACCCAGTACTTC.

This clonotype was picked up many times. The V gene is TRBV10-3, the J gene TRBJ2-5; the D gene is possibly TRBD1 (6 bases). V lost 8 bases and J 2 bases, leaving 18 bases between the germline ends. Germline V gene lookup returns CDR1 ENHRY and CDR2 SYGVKD. This CDR3 has 15 amino acids. The CDR3 here is CAIRKTTGQQETQYF. CDR3 nucleotide sequence: TGTGCCATCCGGAAAACGACAGGTCAGCAAGAGACCCAGTACTTC.

This clonotype was recorded many times. The rearrangement joins TRBV28 to TRBJ1-4; D unresolved. V was trimmed by 3 bases and J by 2 bases, leaving 13 bases between them. Germline V gives CDR1 MDHEN, CDR2 SYDVKM. The CDR3 is 16 residues long. Here the CDR3 reads CASSFAGVGTNEKLFF. CDR3 coding DNA: TGTGCCAGCAGTTTTGCCGGGGTCGGCACTAATGAAAAACTGTTTTTT.

V is TRBV7-2 and J is TRBJ2-1; 8 nucleotides agree with TRBD1. CDR1 is SGHTA and CDR2 is FQGNSA in the germline V gene. V lost 5 bases and J lost 9; bases outside the gene matches: 12. There are 15 residues in the CDR3. CDR3 in amino acids: CASSRTRGLLSEQFF. DNA of the CDR3: TGTGCCAGCAGCAGGACCAGGGGGCTGTTGTCTGAGCAGTTCTTC.

This clonotype was detected many times. The genes are TRBV7-8 and TRBJ2-1, with TRBD2 identical over 10 bases. Trimming took 5 bases from V and 3 from J; bases not matched to a gene: 1. In germline, CDR1 is SGHVS, CDR2 FQNEAQ. The CDR3 spans 14 residues. CDR3 in amino acids: CASSRLAGYNEQFF. The CDR3 region has the DNA TGTGCCAGCAGCAGACTAGCGGGCTACAATGAGCAGTTCTTC.

There are many counts of this clonotype. The rearrangement uses TRBV4-3 and TRBJ2-1, with no clear D. V was cut by 1 base and J by 5 bases, with 9 bases left in between. The CDR3 is 14 residues long. CDR1 and CDR2 (germline): LGHNA, YSLEER. The CDR3 spells CASSQVASNNEQFF. The CDR3 coding sequence is TGCGCCAGCAGCCAAGTAGCCTCAAACAATGAGCAGTTCTTC.

This clonotype was seen repeatedly, ten times or more. The V gene is TRBV7-6, the J gene TRBJ2-3; D uncertain. The CDR3 runs to 15 residues. Deletions cut 5 bases from V and 0 bases from J, with 12 bases between. Germline V CDR1 and CDR2: SGHVS, FNYEAQ. This chain's CDR3 is CASSQLVLSTDTQYF. CDR3 sequence (DNA): TGTGCCAGCAGCCAGCTGGTCCTTAGCACAGATACGCAGTATTTT.

DNA for the CDR3: TGTGCCAGCAGCCCCGGGACTAGCGTGAGGTCGACGGCCGGGGAGCTGTTTTTT. It yields the protein CASSPGTSVRSTAGELFF. This chain links TRBV7-2 with TRBJ2-2; 10 bases fit TRBD2. The CDR3 runs 18 residues. After removal of 5 bases from V and 6 bases from J, the junction contained 15 bases not matched to a gene. Germline-derived CDR1 and CDR2 are SGHTA and FQGNSA. Together with reference TRBV7-2 and TRBJ2-2, the CDR3 gives the full variable domain: GAGVSQSPSNKVTEKGKDVELRCDPISGHTALYWYRQSLGQGLEFLIYFQGNSAPDKSGLPSDRFSAERTGGSVSTLTIQRTQQEDSAVYLCASSPGTSVRSTAGELFFGEGSRLTVL.

This clonotype was detected many times. The chain employs TRBV5-1 and TRBJ2-3; D is tentatively TRBD1 or TRBD2 (6 bases each). Germline V CDR1 and CDR2: SGHRS, YFSETQ. V shed 6 bases and J shed 6 bases, with 14 bases lying between them. There are 13 residues in the CDR3. The CDR3 sequence: CASMNQGGDTQYF. In DNA form, the CDR3 reads TGCGCCAGCATGAACCAAGGGGGGGATACGCAGTATTTT.

This clonotype was recorded many times. The chain is built from TRBV11-2 and TRBJ2-4; 10 bases are shared with TRBD1. After removal of 4 bases from V and 8 bases from J, the junction contained 8 bases not matched to a gene. The CDR3 extends over 15 amino acids. Germline CDR1 is SGHAT and CDR2 is FQNNGV. The CDR3 DNA follows: TGTGCCAGCAGCTCAGGACAGGGGGATAGGGACATTCAGTACTTC. Protein: CASSSGQGDRDIQYF.

This clonotype showed up many times. The gene calls are TRBV4-1 and TRBJ1-3; D unclear. Germline V lookup: CDR1 MGHRA, CDR2 YSYEKL. Trimming cost V 1 base and J 2 bases, with 9 bases left between them. This CDR3 has 15 amino acids. CDR3 DNA sequence: TGCGCCAGCAGCCAAGCTGGGGTTACTGGAAACACCATATATTTT. It yields the protein CASSQAGVTGNTIYF.

This clonotype was seen repeatedly, ten times or more. CDR3 region: CASSQGLAGEQYF. CDR3 bases: TGTGCCAGCAGCCAAGGACTAGCGGGGGAGCAGTACTTC. V and J are TRBV7-2 and TRBJ2-7; 12 positions agree with TRBD2. The CDR3 runs to 13 residues. V was clipped by 5 bases and J by 7 bases; unmatched bases: 3. The germline gives CDR1 SGHTA, CDR2 FQGNSA.

This clonotype came up many times. DNA for the CDR3: TGTGCCAGCAGTTTGGGCGGGAGCCAAGAGACCCAGTACTTC. Its protein is CASSLGGSQETQYF. The J gene is TRBJ2-5, the V gene TRBV28, with TRBD2 identical over 7 bases. CDR1 and CDR2 from the germline V gene are MDHEN and SYDVKM. This CDR3 region has 14 residues. Losses at the gene ends were 3 bases for V and 1 base for J; bases not matched to a gene: 2.

This clonotype was counted many times. V gene TRBV6-4 combines with J gene TRBJ1-6; D is unresolved. CDR1 and CDR2 from the germline V gene are MRHNA and SNTAGT. The CDR3 runs to 13 residues. The V end was cut by 5 bases, the J end by 11 bases, with 13 bases between. The CDR3 coding sequence is TGTGCCAGCAGTCTCGTAACCGGGACACCCCTCCACTTT. This codes for CASSLVTGTPLHF.

This clonotype turned up a few times. Being one base from a much bigger clone, this may be a read error. The chain has TRBV6-1 and TRBJ2-3; D is tentatively TRBD1 or TRBD2 (7 bases each). There are 17 residues in the CDR3. Trimming pared 6 bases from V and 1 base from J, leaving 20 bases between. Germline CDR1 and CDR2: MNHNS and SASEGT. Here the CDR3 DNA reads TGTGCCAGCAGCACCTCCCGACAGGGAGGGTGCACAGATACGCAGTATTTT. Translation gives CASSTSRQGGCTDTQYF.

In this sample, this clonotype turned up many times. The rearrangement uses TRBV18 and TRBJ2-1; 7 bases are shared with TRBD1. J was trimmed by 10 bases and V by 0 bases; bases with no gene match: 6. Germline CDR1 is KGHSH and CDR2 is LQKENI. The length of the CDR3 is 14 residues. The CDR3 region is CASSPPSRGREQFF. For the CDR3, the DNA is TGTGCCAGCTCACCACCCTCTAGGGGGCGCGAGCAGTTCTTC.

This clonotype was observed at least ten times. The chain uses TRBV20-1 and TRBJ1-4; TRBD1 matches 7 bases. The CDR3 extends over 15 amino acids. Germline V CDR1 and CDR2: DFQATT, SNEGSKA (reference sequence). Trimming took 0 bases from V and 4 from J; bases not matched to a gene: 5. CDR3 sequence: CSARDRQGYNEKLFF. The CDR3 DNA sequence: TGCAGTGCTAGAGATCGACAGGGATATAATGAAAAACTGTTTTTT.

This clonotype appeared many times. This sequence joins TRBV12-3 or TRBV12-4 and TRBJ1-4, with D possibly being TRBD1 (5 bases). The CDR3 sequence is 15 residues long. V was clipped by 2 bases and J by 5 bases, with 12 bases between them. The CDR3 coding sequence is TGTGCCAGCAGTTTAAGGGCAGGGACCAATGAAAAACTGTTTTTT. As protein: CASSLRAGTNEKLFF.

There are many counts of this clonotype. V and J are TRBV5-1 and TRBJ2-1, with 12 nucleotides matching TRBD2. The CDR3 is made up of 16 amino acids. The germline V gene encodes CDR1 SGHRS and CDR2 YFSETQ. J was trimmed by 7 bases and V by 6 bases; bases with no gene match: 11. The CDR3 loop reads CASTQLAGGVGNEQFF. The DNA of the CDR3 is TGCGCCAGCACCCAACTAGCGGGAGGCGTGGGGAATGAGCAGTTCTTC.

A few counts support this clonotype. This may stem from a read error, because a much larger clone lies one nucleotide away. The rearrangement uses TRBV6-5 and TRBJ2-6, with a tentative D call TRBD1 (5 bases). CDR1 and CDR2 from the germline V gene are MNHEY and SVGAGI. The CDR3 has 15 residues. This chain's CDR3 is CASSYGSYGANFLTF. The CDR3 DNA reads as TGTGCCAGCAGTTATGGGTCGTATGGGGCCAACTTCCTGACTTTC.

This clonotype occurred many times. The DNA of the CDR3 is TGTGCCAGCAGCCAGATACAAAGGACTGAAGCTTTCTTT. Its translation is CASSQIQRTEAFF. This sequence joins TRBV12-3 or TRBV12-4 and TRBJ1-1; D gene ambiguous. V lost 6 bases, J lost 5 bases, and 13 bases lay in between. The CDR3 contains 13 residues.

Notes on this clonotype: Possible read error: a much larger clone is one base away. The V call is TRBV20-1, the J call TRBJ2-5; weak D call: TRBD2 (6 bases). The CDR3 consists of 14 residues. V was trimmed by 3 bases and J by 4 bases, leaving 15 bases between them. The germline CDR1 and CDR2 sequences are DFQATT and SNEGSKA (reference sequence). CDR3 in DNA: TGCAGTGCTAGCGGGACTTGGGGTAGAGAGACCCAGTACTTC. It specifies CSASGTWGRETQYF.

This clonotype has at least ten counts. This sequence joins TRBV6-5 and TRBJ2-3; D not resolved. The germline V and J ends were trimmed by 0 bases and 8 bases, with 6 bases remaining between them. The length of the CDR3 is 12 residues. Per germline, CDR1 MNHEY and CDR2 SVGAGI. This CDR3 is CASSYSIGTQYF. In DNA, the CDR3 is TGTGCCAGCAGTTACTCGATTGGTACGCAGTATTTT.